These 12 T cell receptor beta chains were all obtained from the same sample, sequenced in a study of human T cells and chemical hapten exposure (dated by TCRdb to the early 2020s). Receptor amplification or capture employed RACE. Instrument used: NextSeq 500. Through fastp at Q25 and MiXCR, TCRdb rebuilt clones from the public reads, retaining in-frame beta chains. Identical CDR3 proteins give one entry, which carries the most common genes and DNA. This sample gives 30,000 to 40,000 distinct CDR3 sequences in total; 5.5% of them show up just once. The top ten clonotypes cover around 13% of the sample. The time point label for this specimen denotes: healthy volunteer bleed at 6 weeks. Total RNA was isolated from unfractionated whole blood collected in Tempus Blood RNA tubes. Sequenced: whole blood. These receptors originate from a human donor in good health. Some clones in this sample may be carry-over from other donors' samples.

This clonotype showed up many times. The V gene is TRBV19, the J gene TRBJ1-5; no definite D call. Germline CDR1 reads LNHDA; CDR2 reads SQIVND (reference sequence). V was trimmed by 4 bases and J by 4 bases, leaving 5 bases between them. This CDR3 has 12 amino acids. CDR3 DNA: TGTGCCAGTAGTAGTGGAAATCAGCCCCAGCATTTT. Translating gives CASSSGNQPQHF.

The V gene is TRBV11-2, the J gene TRBJ2-4; 7 nucleotides agree with TRBD1. Germline loops: CDR1 SGHAT, CDR2 FQNNGV. Trimming cost V 1 base and J 7 bases; bases outside gene matches: 19. There are 19 residues in the CDR3. The CDR3 loop is CASSLAPPMTGSFTNIQYF. The CDR3 bases are TGTGCCAGCAGCTTAGCCCCCCCAATGACAGGGAGTTTCACGAACATTCAGTACTTC.

This clonotype was seen ten or more times. V and J are TRBV20-1 and TRBJ2-7; 7 bases are a match to TRBD1. The trim removed 5 bases at V and 5 bases at J, leaving 9 bases unmatched. The CDR3 covers 13 residues. Germline CDR1 DFQATT, CDR2 SNEGSKA (reference sequence). CDR3 DNA: TGCAGTGCTTCTACTCCTGACAGGGACGAGCAGTACTTC. Encoded protein: CSASTPDRDEQYF.

This clonotype has more than one count but fewer than ten. V usage is TRBV29-1 and J usage is TRBJ1-1, with TRBD1 matching over 10 bases. The CDR3 length is 11 residues. Germline values: CDR1 SQVTM, CDR2 ANQGSEA. Trimming took 7 bases from V and 8 from J; bases not matched to a gene: 4. The CDR3 sequence: CSGDRGREAFF. The CDR3 DNA is TGCAGCGGCGACAGGGGGCGGGAAGCTTTCTTT.

This clonotype showed up many times. The rearrangement links TRBV12-3 or TRBV12-4 to TRBJ2-1; 7 nucleotides agree with TRBD2. V gave up 1 base and J gave up 16 bases; unmatched junction bases: 10. There are 13 residues in the CDR3. The CDR3: CASSLDMGGSAFF. The DNA of the CDR3 is TGTGCCAGCAGTTTAGACATGGGGGGGAGCGCCTTCTTC.

This clonotype appeared many times. The V and J genes are TRBV10-3 and TRBJ1-3; D remains unclear. V lost 6 bases, J lost 4 bases, and 10 bases lay in between. This CDR3 region has 13 residues. Germline V gene sequence: CDR1 ENHRY, CDR2 SYGVKD. The CDR3, as DNA: TGTGCCATCAGCGGGATAGAGGGAAACACCATATATTTT. Protein: CAISGIEGNTIYF.

The chain combines TRBV20-1 with TRBJ2-1, with 8 positions matching TRBD2. Germline CDR1 and CDR2: DFQATT and SNEGSKA (reference sequence). CDR3 length: 15 amino acids. The V and J ends lost 0 bases and 7 bases, in that order; junction bases with no gene match: 8. The CDR3 DNA follows: TGCAGTGCTAGAGATGAAGGGGGGACTAGTAATGAGCAGTTCTTC. It encodes CSARDEGGTSNEQFF.

This clonotype was picked up one time. A read error may be the cause here, since a much bigger clone is one base away. This rearrangement joins TRBV18 to TRBJ2-5; D remains ambiguous. This CDR3 has 11 residues. Germline-derived CDR1 and CDR2 are KGHSH and LQKENI. CDR3 in amino acids: CASSPQETLYF. The CDR3 region has the DNA TGTGCCAGCTCACCACAAGAGACCCTGTACTTC.

This clonotype showed up many times. One junction end does not reproduce the germline sequence, and a read error may be involved. V usage is TRBV6-5 and J usage is TRBJ1-1; D gene ambiguous. Germline CDR1 is MNHEY and CDR2 is SVGAGI. The CDR3 contains 12 residues. The chain's CDR3 is CASSYSNSEAFF. The CDR3 DNA reads TGTGCCAGCAGTTACTCGAACAGTGAAGCTTTCTTT.

This clonotype was detected ten times or more. The rearrangement uses TRBV29-1 and TRBJ2-7; 8 nucleotides agree with TRBD1. The CDR3 consists of 12 residues. Looked up from germline, CDR1 is SQVTM and CDR2 is ANQGSEA. Germline trimming cut 4 bases from V and 6 bases from J; bases unmatched to any gene: 5. CDR3 sequence: CSVARGQGEQYF. Here the CDR3 DNA reads TGCAGCGTTGCCAGGGGGCAGGGCGAGCAGTACTTC.

In this sample, this clonotype turned up a few times. This chain connects TRBV24-1 to TRBJ1-2, with 7 bases fitting TRBD1. The CDR3 sequence is 13 residues long. Per the germline V gene, CDR1 is KGHDR and CDR2 is SFDVKD. Germline trimming cut 9 bases from V and 1 base from J; bases unmatched to any gene: 4. The CDR3 here is CATWDSLNYGYTF. The CDR3 region has the DNA TGTGCCACCTGGGACAGTCTTAACTATGGCTACACCTTC.

This clonotype has ten or more counts. The chain links TRBV4-3 to TRBJ2-5; possible D gene TRBD1, 6 bases. This CDR3 has 16 amino acids. Between the trimmed V and J ends, which lost 1 base and 4 bases, there was a span of 16 bases. Germline V gives CDR1 LGHNA, CDR2 YSLEER. For the CDR3, the DNA is TGCGCCAGCAGCCAAGGGGGGCGGCTTGAAGGAGAGACCCAGTACTTC. Its protein is CASSQGGRLEGETQYF.